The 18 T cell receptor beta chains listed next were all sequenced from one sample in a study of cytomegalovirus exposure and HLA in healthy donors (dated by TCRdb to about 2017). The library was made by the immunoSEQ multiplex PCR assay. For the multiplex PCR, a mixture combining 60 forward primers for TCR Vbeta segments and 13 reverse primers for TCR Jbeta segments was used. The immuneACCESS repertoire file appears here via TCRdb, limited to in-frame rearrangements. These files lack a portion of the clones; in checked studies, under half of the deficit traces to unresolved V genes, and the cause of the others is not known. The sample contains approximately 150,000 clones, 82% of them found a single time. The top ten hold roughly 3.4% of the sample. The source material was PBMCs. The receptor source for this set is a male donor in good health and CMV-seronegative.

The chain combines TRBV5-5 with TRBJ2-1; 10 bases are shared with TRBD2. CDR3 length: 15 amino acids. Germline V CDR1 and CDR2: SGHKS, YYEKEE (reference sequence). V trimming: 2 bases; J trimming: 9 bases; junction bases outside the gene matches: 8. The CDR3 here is CASSLLAGPHGEQFF. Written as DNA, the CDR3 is TGTGCCAGCAGCTTACTAGCGGGGCCCCATGGTGAGCAGTTCTTC. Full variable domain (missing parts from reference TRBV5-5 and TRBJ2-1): DAGVTQSPTHLIKTRGQQVTLRCSPISGHKSVSWYQQVLGQGPQFIFQYYEKEERGRGNFPDRFSARQFPNYSSELNVNALLLGDSALYLCASSLLAGPHGEQFFGPGTRLTVL.

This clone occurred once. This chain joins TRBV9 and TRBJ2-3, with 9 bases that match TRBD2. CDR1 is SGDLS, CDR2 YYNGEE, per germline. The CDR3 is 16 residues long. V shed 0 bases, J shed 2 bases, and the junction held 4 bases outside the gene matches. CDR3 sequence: CASSVGGGGATDTQYF. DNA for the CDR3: TGTGCCAGCAGCGTAGGGGGCGGGGGGGCCACAGATACGCAGTATTTT.

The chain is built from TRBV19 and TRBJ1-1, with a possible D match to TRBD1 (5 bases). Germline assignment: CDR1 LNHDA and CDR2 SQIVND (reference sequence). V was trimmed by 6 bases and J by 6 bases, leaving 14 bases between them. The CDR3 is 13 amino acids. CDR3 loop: CASRGAGSAEAFF. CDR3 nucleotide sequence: TGTGCCAGTAGAGGGGCAGGCTCAGCTGAAGCTTTCTTT.

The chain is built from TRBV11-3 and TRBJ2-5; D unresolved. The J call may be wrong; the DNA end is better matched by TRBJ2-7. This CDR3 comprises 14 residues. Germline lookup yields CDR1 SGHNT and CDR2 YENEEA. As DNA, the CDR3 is TGTGCCAGCAGCTCCTCAACTGAAGCCTACGAGCAGTACTTC. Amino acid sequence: CASSSSTEAYEQYF.

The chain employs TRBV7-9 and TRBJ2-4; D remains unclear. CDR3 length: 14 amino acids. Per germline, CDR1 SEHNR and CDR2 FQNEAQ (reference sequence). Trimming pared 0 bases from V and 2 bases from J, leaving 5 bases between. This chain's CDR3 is CASSLAGSKNIQYF. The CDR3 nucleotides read TGTGCCAGCAGCTTAGCTGGCTCCAAAAACATTCAGTACTTC.

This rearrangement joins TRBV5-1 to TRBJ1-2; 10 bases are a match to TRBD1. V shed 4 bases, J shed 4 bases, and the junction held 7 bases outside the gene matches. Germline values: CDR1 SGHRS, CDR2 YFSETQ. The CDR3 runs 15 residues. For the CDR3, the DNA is TGCGCCAGCAGCACCGGGACAGGGGTCATCTATGGCTACACCTTC. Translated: CASSTGTGVIYGYTF.

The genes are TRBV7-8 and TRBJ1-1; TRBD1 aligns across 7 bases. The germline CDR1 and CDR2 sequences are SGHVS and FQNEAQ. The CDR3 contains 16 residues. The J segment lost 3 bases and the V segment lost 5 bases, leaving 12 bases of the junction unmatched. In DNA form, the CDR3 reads TGTGCCAGCAGCCACCCTAGACAGGGATCGGACACTGAAGCTTTCTTT. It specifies CASSHPRQGSDTEAFF.

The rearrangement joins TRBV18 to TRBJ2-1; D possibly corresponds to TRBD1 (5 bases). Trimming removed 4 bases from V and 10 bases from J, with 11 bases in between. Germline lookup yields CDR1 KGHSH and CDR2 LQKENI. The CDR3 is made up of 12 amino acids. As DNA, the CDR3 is TGTGCCAGCTCACTATATGACAGAGAGCAGTTCTTC. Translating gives CASSLYDREQFF.

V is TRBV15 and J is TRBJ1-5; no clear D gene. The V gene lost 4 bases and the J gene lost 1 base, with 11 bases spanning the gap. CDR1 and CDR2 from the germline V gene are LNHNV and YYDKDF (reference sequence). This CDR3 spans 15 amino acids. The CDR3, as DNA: TGTGCCACCAGCACCCCGGGTCGGAGCAATCAGCCCCAGCATTTT. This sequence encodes CATSTPGRSNQPQHF.

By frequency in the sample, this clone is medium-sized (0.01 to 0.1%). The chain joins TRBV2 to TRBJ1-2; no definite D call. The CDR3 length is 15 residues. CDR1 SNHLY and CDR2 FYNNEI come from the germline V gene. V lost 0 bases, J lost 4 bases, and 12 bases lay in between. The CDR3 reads CASSEAGLGGYGYTF. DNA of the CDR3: TGTGCCAGCAGTGAAGCCGGACTTGGAGGCTATGGCTACACCTTC.

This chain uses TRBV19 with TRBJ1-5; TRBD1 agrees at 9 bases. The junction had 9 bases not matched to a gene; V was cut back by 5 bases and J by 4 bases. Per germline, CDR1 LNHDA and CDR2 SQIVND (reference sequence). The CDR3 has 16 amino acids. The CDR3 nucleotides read TGTGCCAGTAGTTCGGACAGGGGTCCTTTTAATCAGCCCCAGCATTTT. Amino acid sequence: CASSSDRGPFNQPQHF.

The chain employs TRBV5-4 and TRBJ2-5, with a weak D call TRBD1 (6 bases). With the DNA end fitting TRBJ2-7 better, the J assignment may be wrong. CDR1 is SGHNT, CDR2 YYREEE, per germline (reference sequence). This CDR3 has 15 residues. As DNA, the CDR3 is TGTGCCAGCACTCTGGGTGGTGGGGGCCTCCGCGAGCAGTACTTC. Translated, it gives CASTLGGGGLREQYF.

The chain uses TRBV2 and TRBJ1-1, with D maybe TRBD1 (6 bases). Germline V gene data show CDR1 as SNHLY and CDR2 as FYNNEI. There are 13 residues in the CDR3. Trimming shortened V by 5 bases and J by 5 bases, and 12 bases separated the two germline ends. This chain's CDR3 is CASSRGRGTEAFF. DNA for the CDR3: TGTGCCAGCAGTCGAGGAAGGGGGACTGAAGCTTTCTTT.

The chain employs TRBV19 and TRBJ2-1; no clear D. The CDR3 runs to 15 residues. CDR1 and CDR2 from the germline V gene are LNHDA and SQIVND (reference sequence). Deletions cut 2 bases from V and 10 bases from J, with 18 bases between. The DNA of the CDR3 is TGTGCCAGTAGTATATTTAGCCCGGCCGGTAAGGAGCAGTTCTTC. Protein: CASSIFSPAGKEQFF.

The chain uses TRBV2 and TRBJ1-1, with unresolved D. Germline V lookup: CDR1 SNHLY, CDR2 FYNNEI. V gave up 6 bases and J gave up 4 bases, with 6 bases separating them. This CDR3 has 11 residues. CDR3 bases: TGTGCCAGCAGCGAGGGCACTGAAGCTTTCTTT. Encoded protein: CASSEGTEAFF. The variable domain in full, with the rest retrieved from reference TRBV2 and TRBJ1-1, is EPEVTQTPSHQVTQMGQEVILRCVPISNHLYFYWYRQILGQKVEFLVSFYNNEISEKSEIFDDQFSVERPDGSNFTLKIRSTKLEDSAMYFCASSEGTEAFFGQGTRLTVV.

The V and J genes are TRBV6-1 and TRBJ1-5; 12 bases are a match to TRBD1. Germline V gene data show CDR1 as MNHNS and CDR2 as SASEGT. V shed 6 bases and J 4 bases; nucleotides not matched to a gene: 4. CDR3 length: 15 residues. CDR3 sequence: CASRGQGARNQPQHF. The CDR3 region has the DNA TGTGCCAGCAGGGGACAGGGGGCAAGAAATCAGCCCCAGCATTTT.

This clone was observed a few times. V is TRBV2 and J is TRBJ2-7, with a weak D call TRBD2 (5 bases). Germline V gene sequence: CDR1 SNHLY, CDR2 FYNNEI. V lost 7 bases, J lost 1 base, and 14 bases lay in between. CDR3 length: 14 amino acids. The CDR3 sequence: CASKPETTSYEQYF. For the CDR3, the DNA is TGTGCCAGCAAGCCAGAGACTACATCCTACGAGCAGTACTTC. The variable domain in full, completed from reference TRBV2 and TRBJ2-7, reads EPEVTQTPSHQVTQMGQEVILRCVPISNHLYFYWYRQILGQKVEFLVSFYNNEISEKSEIFDDQFSVERPDGSNFTLKIRSTKLEDSAMYFCASKPETTSYEQYFGPGTRLTVT.

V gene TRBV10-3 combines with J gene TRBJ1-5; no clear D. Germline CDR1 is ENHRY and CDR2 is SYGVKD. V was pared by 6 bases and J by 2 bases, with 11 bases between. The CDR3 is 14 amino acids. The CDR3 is CAIRADGGNQPQHF. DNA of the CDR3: TGTGCCATCAGAGCCGACGGAGGCAATCAGCCCCAGCATTTT.